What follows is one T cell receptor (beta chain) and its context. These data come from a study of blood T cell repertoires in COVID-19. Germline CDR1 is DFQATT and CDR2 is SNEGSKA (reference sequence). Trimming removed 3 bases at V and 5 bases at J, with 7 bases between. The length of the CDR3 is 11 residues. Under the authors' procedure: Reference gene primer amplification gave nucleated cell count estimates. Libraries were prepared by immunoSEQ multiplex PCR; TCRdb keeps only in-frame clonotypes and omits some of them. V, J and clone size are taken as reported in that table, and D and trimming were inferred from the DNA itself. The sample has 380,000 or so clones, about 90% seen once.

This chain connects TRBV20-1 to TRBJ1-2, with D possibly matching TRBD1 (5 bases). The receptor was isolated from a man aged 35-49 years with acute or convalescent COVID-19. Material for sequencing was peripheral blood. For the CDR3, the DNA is TGCAGTGCTAGTAAGGGGTATGGCTACACCTTC. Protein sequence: CSASKGYGYTF.